This T cell receptor beta chain is from a study of blood T cell repertoires in COVID-19. The wider study: COVID-19 samples collected from the United States, Italy and Spain covered acute and convalescent phases.

This CDR3 is built from 13 residues. Trimming removed 8 bases from V and 3 bases from J, with 13 bases in between. Germline V gene lookup returns CDR1 LGHNT and CDR2 FRNRAP. Sequencing used immunoSEQ multiplex PCR; TCRdb keeps in-frame clones, though not all of them. The sample has a few hundred thousand clones; 85% are singletons. This clonotype was sampled from a woman under 30 with acute or convalescent COVID-19. The material sequenced was peripheral blood. The J gene is TRBJ1-1, the V gene TRBV12-5, with D possibly matching TRBD1 (6 bases). The CDR3 region has the DNA TGTGCTAGTTCGTGGGGGGGCTACACTGAAGCTTTCTTT. Protein product: CASSWGGYTEAFF.